This TCR beta chain was obtained from a study of T cell responses to AZD1222 COVID-19 vaccine. CDR3 length: 18 residues. V was trimmed by 4 bases and J by 0 bases, leaving 16 bases between them. Looked up from germline, CDR1 is LNHDA and CDR2 is SQIVND (reference sequence). Using immunoSEQ multiplex PCR, the repertoire was profiled, and TCRdb retains in-frame clones only, with some absent. Of about 110,000 clones detected, around 81% appear once; the ten largest clones hold 4.6%. V and J are TRBV19 and TRBJ2-6; D remains ambiguous. The material was peripheral blood, obtained on day 0 of AZD1222 vaccination. The TCR originated in an adult in good health. CDR3 protein: CASSRSDQPSSGANVLTF. The CDR3 coding sequence is TGTGCCAGTAGTAGGTCAGATCAACCGAGCTCTGGGGCCAACGTCCTGACTTTC.